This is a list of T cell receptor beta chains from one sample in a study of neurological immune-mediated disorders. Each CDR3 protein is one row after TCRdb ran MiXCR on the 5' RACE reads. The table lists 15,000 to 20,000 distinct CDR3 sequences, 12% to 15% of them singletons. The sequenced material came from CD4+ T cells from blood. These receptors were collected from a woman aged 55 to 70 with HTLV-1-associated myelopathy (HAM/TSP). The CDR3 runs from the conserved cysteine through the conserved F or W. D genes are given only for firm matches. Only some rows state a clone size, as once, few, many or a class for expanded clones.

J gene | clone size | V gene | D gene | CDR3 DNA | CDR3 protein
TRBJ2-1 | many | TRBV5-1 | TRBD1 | TGCGCCAGCAGCTTGAGGACAGGGGACGGCAATGAGCAGTTCTTC | CASSLRTGDGNEQFF
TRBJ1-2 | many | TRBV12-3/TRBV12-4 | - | TGTGCCAGCAATTTAGGGACCGTAAACTATGGCTACACCTTC | CASNLGTVNYGYTF
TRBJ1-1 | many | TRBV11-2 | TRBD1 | TGTGCCAGCAGCTTTTCCCGGGACAGGGAAGCTTTCTTT | CASSFSRDREAFF
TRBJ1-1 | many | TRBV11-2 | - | TGTGCCAGCAGCTTAGGGGGGCGCCACACTGAAGCTTTCTTT | CASSLGGRHTEAFF
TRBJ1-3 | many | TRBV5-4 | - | TGTGCCAGCAGCTTGGGGGGGCCCTTGGTCTCTGGAAACACCATATATTTT | CASSLGGPLVSGNTIYF
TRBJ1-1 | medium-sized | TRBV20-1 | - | TGCAGTGCTAGAGTAAGGTCACTAAAAACTGAAGCTTTCTTT | CSARVRSLKTEAFF
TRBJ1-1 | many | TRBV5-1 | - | TGCGCCAGCAGCTTGAAGGAATTCGGGTCAGCTTTCTTT | CASSLKEFGSAFF
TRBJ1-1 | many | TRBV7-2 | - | TGTGCCAGCAGCTCACCGACTGCCACTGAAGCTTTCTTT | CASSSPTATEAFF
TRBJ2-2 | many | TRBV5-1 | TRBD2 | TGCGCCAGCAGCTTGTCCGGGGGGGATACGAACACCGGGGAGCTGTTTTTT | CASSLSGGDTNTGELFF
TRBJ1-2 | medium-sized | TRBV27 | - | TGTGCCAGCAGTTTGGCCGGCCCCGGGTGGGGCTACACCTTC | CASSLAGPGWGYTF
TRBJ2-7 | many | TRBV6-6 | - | TGTGCCAGCAGTTACTCTACCCGCGGAGGGGAGCAGTACTTC | CASSYSTRGGEQYF
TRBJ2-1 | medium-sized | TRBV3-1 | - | TGTGCCAGCAGCTACGGACTAACCGAAGATGAGCAGTTCTTC | CASSYGLTEDEQFF
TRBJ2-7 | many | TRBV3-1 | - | TGTGCCAGCAGCCAAGGTCTTGGAGACTACGAGCAGTACTTC | CASSQGLGDYEQYF
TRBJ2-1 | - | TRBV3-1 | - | TGTGCCAGCATCCTATTAACTGTCGGCAATGAGCAGTTCTTC | CASILLTVGNEQFF
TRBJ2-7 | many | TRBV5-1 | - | TGCGCCAGCAGCCGCGCATACGAGCAGTACTTC | CASSRAYEQYF
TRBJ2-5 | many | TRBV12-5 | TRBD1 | TGTGCTAGTGGTTTGACACGACAGGGAGCGACCCAACCCCAAGAGACCCAGTACTTC | CASGLTRQGATQPQETQYF
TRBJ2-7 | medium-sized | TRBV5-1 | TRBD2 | TGCGCCAGCAGCTTAAAACTAGCGGGAGGGGGTGAGCAGTACTTC | CASSLKLAGGGEQYF
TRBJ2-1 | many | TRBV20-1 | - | TGCAGTGCTAGAGATGCGGGGACAGTTAACCACAATGAGCAGTTCTTC | CSARDAGTVNHNEQFF
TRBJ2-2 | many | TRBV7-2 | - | TGTGCCAGCAGCTTCAGACAGCTGAGCACCGGGGAGCTGTTTTTT | CASSFRQLSTGELFF
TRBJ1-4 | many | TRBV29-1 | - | TGCAGCGTCTTCCGGGGGGGAGATGAAAAACTGTTTTTT | CSVFRGGDEKLFF
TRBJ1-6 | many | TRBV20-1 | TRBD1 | TGCAGTGCTAGAGATCAGGTGACAGGGGGCGCGAATTCACCCCTCCACTTT | CSARDQVTGGANSPLHF
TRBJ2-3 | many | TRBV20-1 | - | TGCAGTGCTAGGTGGGGCGCAGATACGCAGTATTTT | CSARWGADTQYF
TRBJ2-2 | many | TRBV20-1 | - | TGCAGTGCTAGAGATCTTCACCTGAACACCGGGGAGCTGTTTTTT | CSARDLHLNTGELFF
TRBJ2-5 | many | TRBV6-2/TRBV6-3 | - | TGTGCCAGCAAGATAGGACCACCGGGGGAGACCCAGTACTTC | CASKIGPPGETQYF
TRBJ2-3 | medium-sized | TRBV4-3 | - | TGCGCCAGCAGCCTAAACGTCGGCGGCACAGATACGCAGTATTTT | CASSLNVGGTDTQYF
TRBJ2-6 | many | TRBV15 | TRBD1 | TGTGCCACCAGCAGGGACAGGGGGGGGATTCTCGCCCTGACTTTC | CATSRDRGGILALTF
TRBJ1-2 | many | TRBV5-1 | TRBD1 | TGCGCCAGCAGACAGGGACAGGGGAACTATGGCTACACCTTC | CASRQGQGNYGYTF
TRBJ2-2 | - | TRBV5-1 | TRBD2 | TGCGCCAGCAGCTTGGTGCTAGCGGGGACCGGGGAGCTGTTTTTT | CASSLVLAGTGELFF
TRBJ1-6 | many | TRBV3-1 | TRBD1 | TGTGCCAGCTCCCGCCAGACCACAGGGGGGAATTCACCCCTCCACTTT | CASSRQTTGGNSPLHF
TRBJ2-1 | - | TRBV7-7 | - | TGTGCCAGCAGCAATGGGCCCAATGAGCATTTCTTC | CASSNGPNEHFF
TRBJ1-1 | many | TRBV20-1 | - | TGCAGTGCTAGAGGGGAGGGGCTGGGATTTGAAGCTTTCTTT | CSARGEGLGFEAFF
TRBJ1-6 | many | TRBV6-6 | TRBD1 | TGTGCCAGCAGTTACAGCGGGACAGGGTATTCACCCCTCCACTTT | CASSYSGTGYSPLHF
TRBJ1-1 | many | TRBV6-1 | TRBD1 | TGTGCCACCCCGAGGACAGGGGGACGCACTGAAGCTTTCTTT | CATPRTGGRTEAFF
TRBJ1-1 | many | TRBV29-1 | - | TGCAGCGCCAAGGGACAACCGAACACTGAAGCTTTCTTT | CSAKGQPNTEAFF
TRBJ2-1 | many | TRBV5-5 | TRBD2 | TGTGCCAGCAGCTTACGGACTAGCGGAGACAATGAGCAGTTCTTC | CASSLRTSGDNEQFF
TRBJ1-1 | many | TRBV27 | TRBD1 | TGTGCCAGCAGTTTCTCGGACAGGGGTGAGAACACTGAAGCTTTCTTT | CASSFSDRGENTEAFF
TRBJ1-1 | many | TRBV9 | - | TGTGCCAGCAGCGTAGGGGACGGGGGGAGGACTGAAGCTTTCTTT | CASSVGDGGRTEAFF
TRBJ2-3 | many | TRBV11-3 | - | TGTGCCAGCAGCCGGGTCACAGATACGCAGTATTTT | CASSRVTDTQYF
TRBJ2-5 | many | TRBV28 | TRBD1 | TGTGCCACCCGGGGGACAGGGGGCCCCGGAGAGACCCAGTACTTC | CATRGTGGPGETQYF
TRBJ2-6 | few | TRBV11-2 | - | TGTGCCATCAGCTTAGGTCCTTGGGGCTCTGGGGCCAACTTCCTGACTTTC | CAISLGPWGSGANFLTF